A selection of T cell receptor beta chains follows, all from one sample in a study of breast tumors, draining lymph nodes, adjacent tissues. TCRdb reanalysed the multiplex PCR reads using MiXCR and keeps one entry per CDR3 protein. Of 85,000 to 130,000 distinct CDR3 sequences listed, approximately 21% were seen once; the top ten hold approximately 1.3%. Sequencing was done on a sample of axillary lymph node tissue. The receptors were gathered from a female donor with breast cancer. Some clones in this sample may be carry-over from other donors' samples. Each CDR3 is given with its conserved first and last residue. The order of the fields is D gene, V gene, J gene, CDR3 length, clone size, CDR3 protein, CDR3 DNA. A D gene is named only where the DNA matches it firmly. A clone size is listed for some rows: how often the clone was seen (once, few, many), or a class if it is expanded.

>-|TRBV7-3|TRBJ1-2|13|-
CASSLNSGQGYTF
TGTGCCAGCAGCTTAAACTCGGGGCAGGGCTACACCTTC
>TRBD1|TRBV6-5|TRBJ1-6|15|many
CASRATGGGNSPLHF
TGTGCCAGCAGAGCCACAGGGGGGGGGAATTCACCCCTCCACTTT
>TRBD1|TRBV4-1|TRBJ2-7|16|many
CASSQEVGQGAYEQYF
TGCGCCAGCAGCCAAGAAGTCGGACAGGGGGCTTACGAGCAGTACTTC
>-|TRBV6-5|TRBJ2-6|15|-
CASSYPSSGANVLTF
TGTGCCAGCAGTTACCCCAGCTCTGGGGCCAACGTCCTGACTTTC
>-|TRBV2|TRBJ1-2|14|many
CASSEGEGNYGYTF
TGTGCCAGCAGTGAAGGCGAGGGAAACTATGGCTACACCTTC
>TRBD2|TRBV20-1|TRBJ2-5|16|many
CSATRGLAGYQETQYF
TGCAGTGCTACGAGGGGACTAGCGGGGTACCAAGAGACCCAGTACTTC
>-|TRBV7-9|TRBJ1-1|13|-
CASSETMSTEAFF
TGTGCCAGCAGCGAAACCATGAGCACTGAAGCTTTCTTT
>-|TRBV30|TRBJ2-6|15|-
CAGLVAVSGANVLTF
TGTGCCGGGCTGGTGGCAGTCTCTGGGGCCAACGTCCTGACTTTC
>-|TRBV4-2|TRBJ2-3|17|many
CASSQDYDVEGTDTQYF
TGTGCCAGCAGCCAAGATTATGATGTCGAAGGCACAGATACGCAGTATTTT
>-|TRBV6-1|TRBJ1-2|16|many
CASIPVHALANYGYTF
TGTGCCAGCATCCCTGTACATGCACTTGCTAACTATGGCTACACCTTC
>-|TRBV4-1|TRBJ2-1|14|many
CASSQTDSGNEQFF
TGCGCCAGCAGCCAGACGGACAGCGGCAATGAGCAGTTCTTC
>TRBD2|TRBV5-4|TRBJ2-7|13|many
CASRTGLAGEQYF
TGTGCCAGCAGGACGGGACTAGCGGGAGAGCAGTACTTC
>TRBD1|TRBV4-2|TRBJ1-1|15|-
CASSQETGMNTEAFF
TGTGCCAGCAGCCAAGAGACAGGGATGAACACTGAAGCTTTCTTT
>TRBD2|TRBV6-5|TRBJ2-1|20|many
CASRYGLGTSGRGSYNEQFF
TGTGCCAGCAGATACGGACTAGGGACTAGCGGGAGGGGCTCCTACAATGAGCAGTTCTTC
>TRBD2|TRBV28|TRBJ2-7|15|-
CAGSPPGGRSYEQYF
TGTGCCGGCAGCCCTCCTGGCGGGAGGTCTTACGAGCAGTACTTC
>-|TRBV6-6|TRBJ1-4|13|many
CASSYRDGEKLFF
TGTGCCAGCAGTTACAGGGACGGTGAAAAACTGTTTTTT
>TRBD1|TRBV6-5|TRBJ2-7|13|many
CASSYRDRGEQYF
TGTGCCAGCAGTTACCGGGACAGGGGCGAGCAGTACTTC
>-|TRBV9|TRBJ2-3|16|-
CASSVGRFGGAGTQYF
TGTGCCAGCAGCGTGGGGCGGTTTGGGGGCGCAGGTACGCAGTATTTT
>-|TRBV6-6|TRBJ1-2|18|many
CASSYSRGAAGANYGYTF
TGTGCCAGCAGTTACTCGAGGGGTGCGGCAGGGGCTAACTATGGCTACACCTTC
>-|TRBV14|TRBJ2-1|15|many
CASSQEGGGFSEQFF
TGTGCCAGCAGCCAAGAAGGGGGGGGGTTCAGTGAGCAGTTCTTC
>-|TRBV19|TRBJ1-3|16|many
CASSIGGGSSGNTIYF
TGTGCCAGTAGTATAGGGGGGGGGAGCTCTGGAAACACCATATATTTT
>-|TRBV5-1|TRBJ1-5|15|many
CASSWDGHSNQPQHF
TGCGCCAGCAGCTGGGACGGTCATAGCAATCAGCCCCAGCATTTT
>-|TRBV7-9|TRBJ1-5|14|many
CASSLGPQGQPQHF
TGTGCCAGCAGCTTAGGCCCACAGGGTCAGCCCCAGCATTTT
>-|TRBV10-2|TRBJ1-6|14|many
CASSEVFSNSPLHF
TGCGCCAGCAGTGAAGTGTTCTCTAATTCACCCCTCCACTTT
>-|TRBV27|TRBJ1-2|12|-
CASSLTGNGYTF
TGTGCCAGCAGTTTAACAGGGAATGGCTACACCTTC
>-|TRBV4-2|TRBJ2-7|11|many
CASPGRDEQYF
TGTGCCAGCCCCGGCAGGGACGAGCAGTACTTC
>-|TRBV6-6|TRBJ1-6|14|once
CASGMQGTHLPLHF
TGTGCCAGCGGTATGCAGGGGACCCATTTACCCCTCCACTTT
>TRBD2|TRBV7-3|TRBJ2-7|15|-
CASSIGTSLAYEQYF
TGTGCCAGCAGCATCGGGACTAGCTTAGCCTACGAGCAGTACTTC
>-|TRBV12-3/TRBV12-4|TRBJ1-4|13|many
CASSLGEREKLFF
TGTGCCAGCAGTTTGGGGGAAAGAGAAAAACTGTTTTTT
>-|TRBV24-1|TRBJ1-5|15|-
CATGAAGREDQPQHF
TGTGCCACCGGTGCCGCGGGGCGGGAAGATCAGCCCCAGCATTTT
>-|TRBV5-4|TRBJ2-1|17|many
CASSLGGGRFMDNEQFF
TGTGCCAGCAGCTTGGGGGGGGGGCGTTTTATGGACAATGAGCAGTTCTTC
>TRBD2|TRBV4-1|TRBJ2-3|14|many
CASSILADTDTQYF
TGCGCCAGCAGCATACTAGCGGACACAGATACGCAGTATTTT
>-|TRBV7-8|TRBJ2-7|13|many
CASSFEGPYEQYF
TGTGCCAGCAGCTTTGAGGGTCCCTACGAGCAGTACTTC
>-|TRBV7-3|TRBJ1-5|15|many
CASSLTAGPNQPQHF
TGTGCCAGCAGCTTAACGGCAGGGCCCAATCAGCCCCAGCATTTT
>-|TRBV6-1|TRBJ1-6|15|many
CASSEAGMNGSPLHF
TGTGCCAGCAGTGAAGCGGGGATGAATGGATCACCCCTCCACTTT
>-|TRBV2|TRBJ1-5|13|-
CASSTGSEQPQHF
TGTGCCAGCAGTACAGGGTCGGAACAGCCCCAGCATTTT
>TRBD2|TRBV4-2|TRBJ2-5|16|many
CASSPGAGGYQETQYF
TGTGCCAGCAGCCCGGGAGCGGGGGGGTATCAAGAGACCCAGTACTTC
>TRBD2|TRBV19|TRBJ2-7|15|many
CASSMGLAGTYEQYF
TGTGCCAGTAGTATGGGACTAGCGGGAACCTACGAGCAGTACTTC
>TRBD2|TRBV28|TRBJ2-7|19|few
CAGRSPRVSGRIYSYEQYF
TGTGCCGGCAGGTCCCCCCGGGTTAGCGGGAGGATTTACTCCTACGAGCAGTACTTC
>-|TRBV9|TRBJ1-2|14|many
CASSGPGTPYGYTF
TGTGCCAGCAGCGGACCCGGGACCCCCTACGGCTACACCTTC
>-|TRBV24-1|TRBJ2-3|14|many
CATSARARGDTQYF
TGTGCCACCAGTGCCCGGGCTCGCGGGGATACGCAGTATTTT
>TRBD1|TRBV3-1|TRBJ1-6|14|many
CASSPGGSNSPLHF
TGTGCCAGCAGCCCAGGGGGCTCTAATTCACCCCTCCACTTT